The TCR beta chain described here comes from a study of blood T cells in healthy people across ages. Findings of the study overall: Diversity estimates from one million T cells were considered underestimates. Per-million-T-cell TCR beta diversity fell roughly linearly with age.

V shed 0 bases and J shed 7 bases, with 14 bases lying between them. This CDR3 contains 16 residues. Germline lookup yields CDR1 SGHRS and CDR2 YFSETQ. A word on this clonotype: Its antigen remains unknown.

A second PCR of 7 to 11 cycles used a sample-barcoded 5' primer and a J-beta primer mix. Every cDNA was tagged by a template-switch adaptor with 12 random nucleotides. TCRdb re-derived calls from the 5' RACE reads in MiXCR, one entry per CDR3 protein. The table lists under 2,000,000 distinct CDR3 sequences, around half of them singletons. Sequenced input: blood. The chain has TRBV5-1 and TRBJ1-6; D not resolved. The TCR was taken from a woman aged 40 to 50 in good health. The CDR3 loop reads CASSLGPVRENSPLHF. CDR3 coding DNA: TGCGCCAGCAGCTTGGGCCCGGTGAGGGAGAATTCACCCCTCCACTTT.